These 22 T cell receptor beta chains came from one sample sequenced in a study of cytomegalovirus exposure and HLA in healthy donors. PCR primers comprised 60 Vbeta and 13 Jbeta primers. The repertoire was sequenced with immunoSEQ multiplex PCR; TCRdb's copy has only in-frame clones and lacks some. The sample yields around 110,000 clones, roughly 73% seen once. Source material: PBMCs. Receptors originate from a man aged 25-40 years in good health and CMV-seronegative.

The chain is built from TRBV19 and TRBJ1-5, with 10 bases identical to TRBD1. Looked up from germline, CDR1 is LNHDA and CDR2 is SQIVND (reference sequence). The CDR3 runs to 16 residues. V was pared by 4 bases and J by 6 bases, with 9 bases of the junction left unmatched. CDR3 region: CASSNPGQGLFQPQHF. In DNA, the CDR3 is TGTGCCAGTAGTAACCCGGGACAGGGGCTCTTTCAGCCCCAGCATTTT.

This clone occurred a few times. This chain uses TRBV27 with TRBJ1-5, with TRBD1 matching 7 bases. Germline values: CDR1 MNHEY, CDR2 SMNVEV (reference sequence). J lost 4 bases, V lost 5 bases, and 5 bases had no gene match. This CDR3 region has 14 residues. The CDR3 bases are TGTGCCAGCAGTCGGAGGGGGCCTAATCAGCCCCAGCATTTT. This translates into CASSRRGPNQPQHF.

The chain combines TRBV2 with TRBJ1-6, with no clear D. V was clipped by 3 bases and J by 10 bases, with 4 bases between them. Germline CDR1 and CDR2: SNHLY and FYNNEI. This CDR3 has 11 amino acids. CDR3 residues: CASSDLSPLHF. CDR3 bases: TGTGCCAGCAGTGACCTGTCACCCCTCCACTTT.

J is TRBJ2-1 and V is TRBV30; maybe TRBD1 (6 bases). CDR1 is GTSNPN, CDR2 SVGIG, per germline (reference sequence). The CDR3 is 13 residues long. Deletions cut 2 bases from V and 9 bases from J, with 14 bases between. The DNA for the CDR3 is TGTGCCTGGAGTTTGGTGTCCAGGGGTGAGCAGTTCTTC. Translated, it gives CAWSLVSRGEQFF.

This chain uses TRBV5-6 with TRBJ2-5; D not certain. In germline, CDR1 is SGHDT, CDR2 YYEEEE. V lost 4 bases and J lost 0, with 4 bases in between. The CDR3 runs 12 residues. The CDR3 loop is CASSVNQETQYF. The CDR3 DNA reads TGTGCCAGCAGCGTCAACCAAGAGACCCAGTACTTC. Complete variable domain (other parts from reference TRBV5-6 and TRBJ2-5): DAGVTQSPTHLIKTRGQQVTLRCSPKSGHDTVSWYQQALGQGPQFIFQYYEEEERQRGNFPDRFSGHQFPNYSSELNVNALLLGDSALYLCASSVNQETQYFGPGTRLLVL.

V gene TRBV18 combines with J gene TRBJ1-1, with 9 nucleotides matching TRBD1. Germline lookup yields CDR1 KGHSH and CDR2 LQKENI. This CDR3 is 16 amino acids long. V trimming: 2 bases; J trimming: 1 base; junction bases outside the gene matches: 5. The CDR3 coding sequence is TGTGCCAGCTCACCATCGCCGGGACAGGGGAACACTGAAGCTTTCTTT. This codes for CASSPSPGQGNTEAFF.

This chain uses TRBV5-1 with TRBJ2-5; a possible D gene is TRBD1 (6 bases). This CDR3 spans 14 amino acids. Germline assignment: CDR1 SGHRS and CDR2 YFSETQ. Trimming removed 5 bases at V and 2 bases at J, with 13 bases between. This CDR3 is CASRSQGQQETQYF. CDR3 nucleotide sequence: TGCGCCAGCAGGTCCCAGGGGCAACAAGAGACCCAGTACTTC.

The CDR3 region has the DNA TGTGCCAGCAGCTTAGGGACTAGCGGGACTACTAGCACAGATACGCAGTATTTT. The encoded protein is CASSLGTSGTTSTDTQYF. This chain connects TRBV7-8 to TRBJ2-3; 12 nucleotides agree with TRBD2. CDR1 is SGHVS, CDR2 FQNEAQ, per germline. The CDR3 extends over 18 amino acids. V shed 1 base and J 0 bases; nucleotides not matched to a gene: 5.

This chain links TRBV4-1 with TRBJ2-1, with D unresolved. Trimming stripped 1 base from V and 8 bases from J, with 12 bases between. This CDR3 spans 14 amino acids. Germline V gene data show CDR1 as MGHRA and CDR2 as YSYEKL. DNA for the CDR3: TGCGCCAGCAGCCAAGCGGTGCAGAGCGATGAGCAGTTCTTC. Protein sequence: CASSQAVQSDEQFF.

DNA for the CDR3: TGTGCCAGCAACTCAGCGGGAGTGAGCACAGATACGCAGTATTTT. Its protein product is CASNSAGVSTDTQYF. J is TRBJ2-3 and V is TRBV6-1; 8 bases are shared with TRBD2. The CDR3 runs to 15 residues. The V and J ends lost 7 bases and 0 bases, in that order; junction bases with no gene match: 6. CDR1 and CDR2 from the germline V gene are MNHNS and SASEGT.

This CDR3 is CASSLDPGSYNEQFF. In DNA, the CDR3 is TGTGCCAGCAGCTTAGACCCGGGCTCCTACAATGAGCAGTTCTTC. V usage is TRBV7-8 and J usage is TRBJ2-1; D gene uncertain. CDR3 length equals 15 residues. V dropped 1 base and J dropped 0 bases, with 7 bases sitting between them. The germline gives CDR1 SGHVS, CDR2 FQNEAQ.

This sequence joins TRBV28 and TRBJ2-2; D unresolved. The CDR3 is 14 amino acids. CDR1 and CDR2 (germline): MDHEN, SYDVKM. The V and J ends lost 1 base and 0 bases respectively, with 3 bases between them. CDR3 region: CASSLSTNTGELFF. The CDR3 DNA follows: TGTGCCAGCAGTTTATCCACGAACACCGGGGAGCTGTTTTTT. Combining the CDR3 with reference TRBV28 and TRBJ2-2 gives the whole variable domain DVKVTQSSRYLVKRTGEKVFLECVQDMDHENMFWYRQDPGLGLRLIYFSYDVKMKEKGDIPEGYSVSREKKERFSLILESASTNQTSMYLCASSLSTNTGELFFGEGSRLTVL.

This clone rates as medium-sized (0.01 to 0.1%). J is TRBJ2-1 and V is TRBV6-1, with TRBD2 matching over 11 bases. Per germline, CDR1 MNHNS and CDR2 SASEGT. Unmatched junction bases numbered 7, after V lost 7 bases and J lost 5 bases. The CDR3 has 15 residues. CDR3 sequence reads: CASNPLAGANNEQFF. The CDR3 nucleotides read TGTGCCAGCAATCCACTAGCGGGGGCCAACAATGAGCAGTTCTTC.

This chain links TRBV10-2 with TRBJ1-1; D might be TRBD1 (5 bases). CDR1 and CDR2 from the germline V gene are WSHSY and SAAADI. V dropped 3 bases and J dropped 3 bases, with 23 bases sitting between them. This CDR3 has 18 amino acids. The CDR3 nucleotides are TGCGCCAGCAGTGAAACCCCCTGGCAGGTCGGGGGGTACACTGAAGCTTTCTTT. Its protein is CASSETPWQVGGYTEAFF.

The chain couples TRBV29-1 to TRBJ1-4, with 8 bases lining up with TRBD1. CDR3 length: 13 amino acids. The germline CDR1 and CDR2 sequences are SQVTM and ANQGSEA. Unmatched junction bases numbered 3, after V lost 4 bases and J lost 5 bases. CDR3 nucleotides: TGCAGCGTTGTACAGGGGGGAAATGAAAAACTGTTTTTT. This gives the protein CSVVQGGNEKLFF.

The genes are TRBV7-9 and TRBJ1-6; possibly TRBD1 for D (5 bases). V was clipped by 1 base and J by 8 bases, with 6 bases between them. This CDR3 spans 13 amino acids. Germline V CDR1 and CDR2: SEHNR, FQNEAQ (reference sequence). The chain's CDR3 is CASSLETDSPLHF. The CDR3 DNA sequence: TGTGCCAGCAGCTTAGAGACAGATTCACCCCTCCACTTT. Looking up the rest from reference TRBV7-9 and TRBJ1-6 gives the full variable domain: DTGVSQNPRHKITKRGQNVTFRCDPISEHNRLYWYRQTLGQGPEFLTYFQNEAQLEKSRLLSDRFSAERPKGSFSTLEIQRTEQGDSAMYLCASSLETDSPLHFGNGTRLTVT.

This clone has more than one count but fewer than ten. The CDR3 nucleotides read TGCAGCGTTGTGGAGGGGGCGCGCACTGAAGCTTTCTTT. This codes for CSVVEGARTEAFF. The J gene is TRBJ1-1, the V gene TRBV29-1; 7 bases fit TRBD1. The CDR3 runs 13 residues. The germline V gene has CDR1 SQVTM and CDR2 ANQGSEA. V gave up 4 bases and J gave up 4 bases; unmatched junction bases: 6.

The V gene is TRBV7-9, the J gene TRBJ1-1, with D possibly TRBD1 on 5 matching bases. Germline lookup yields CDR1 SEHNR and CDR2 FQNEAQ (reference sequence). V was pared by 1 base and J by 1 base, with 10 bases between. This CDR3 spans 15 amino acids. The DNA for the CDR3 is TGTGCCAGCAGCTTAGGTCAGGGTGAGAACACTGAAGCTTTCTTT. It yields the protein CASSLGQGENTEAFF.

This chain joins TRBV6-1 and TRBJ1-5; 7 nucleotides agree with TRBD1. The CDR3 has 15 amino acids. After removal of 8 bases from V and 6 bases from J, the junction contained 13 bases not matched to a gene. The germline gives CDR1 MNHNS, CDR2 SASEGT. CDR3 protein: CASRLNEGGGQPQHF. The CDR3 coding sequence is TGTGCCAGCCGTCTAAACGAAGGGGGCGGTCAGCCCCAGCATTTT.

This clone is a singleton in its sample. The chain uses TRBV15 and TRBJ1-5; D gene ambiguous. Per the germline V gene, CDR1 is LNHNV and CDR2 is YYDKDF (reference sequence). The CDR3 is 14 residues long. Trimming left V 1 base short and J 8 bases short, with 12 bases between. CDR3 DNA sequence: TGTGCCACCAGCAGAGCGGAGGGCGCGGAGCCCCAGCATTTT. As protein: CATSRAEGAEPQHF.

This clone was detected only a few times. The V gene is TRBV27, the J gene TRBJ2-2; no clear D gene. The CDR3 contains 11 residues. Germline assignment: CDR1 MNHEY and CDR2 SMNVEV (reference sequence). V was pared by 5 bases and J by 5 bases, with 3 bases between. DNA for the CDR3: TGTGCCAGCAGTCAAACCGGGGAGCTGTTTTTT. It codes for CASSQTGELFF.

V and J are TRBV6-5 and TRBJ2-3; the D gene is possibly TRBD2 (5 bases). This CDR3 region has 14 residues. The V gene lost 0 bases and the J gene lost 2 bases, with 6 bases spanning the gap. Germline assignment: CDR1 MNHEY and CDR2 SVGAGI. This CDR3 reads CASSYSGVTDTQYF. CDR3 sequence (DNA): TGTGCCAGCAGTTACTCGGGAGTCACAGATACGCAGTATTTT.